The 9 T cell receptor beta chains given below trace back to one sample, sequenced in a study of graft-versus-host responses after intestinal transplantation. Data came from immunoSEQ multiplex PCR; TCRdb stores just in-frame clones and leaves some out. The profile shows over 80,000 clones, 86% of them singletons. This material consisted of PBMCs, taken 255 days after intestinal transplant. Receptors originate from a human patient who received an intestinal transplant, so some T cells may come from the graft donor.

The CDR3 DNA follows: TGTGCCAGCACCCTTGGGGGGGAGGTATACGAGCAGTACTTC. Its translation: CASTLGGEVYEQYF. V usage is TRBV28 and J usage is TRBJ2-7, with 7 positions matching TRBD2. The CDR3 contains 14 residues. V was clipped by 7 bases and J by 4 bases; unmatched bases: 10. CDR1 is MDHEN, CDR2 SYDVKM, per germline.

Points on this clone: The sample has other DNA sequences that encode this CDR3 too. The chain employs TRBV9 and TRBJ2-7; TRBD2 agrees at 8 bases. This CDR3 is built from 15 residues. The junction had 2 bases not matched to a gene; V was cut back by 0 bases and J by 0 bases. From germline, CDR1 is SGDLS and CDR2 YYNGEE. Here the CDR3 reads CASSVEAGDSYEQYF. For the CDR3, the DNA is TGTGCCAGCAGCGTAGAAGCGGGAGACTCCTACGAGCAGTACTTC.

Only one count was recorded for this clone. CDR3 nucleotides: TGCGCCAGTAAGCAGAACACAGATACGCAGTATTTT. Translation: CASKQNTDTQYF. The J gene is TRBJ2-3, the V gene TRBV5-1; D unclear. V shed 8 bases and J shed 2 bases, with 9 bases lying between them. The CDR3 extends over 12 amino acids. Germline V CDR1 and CDR2: SGHRS, YFSETQ.

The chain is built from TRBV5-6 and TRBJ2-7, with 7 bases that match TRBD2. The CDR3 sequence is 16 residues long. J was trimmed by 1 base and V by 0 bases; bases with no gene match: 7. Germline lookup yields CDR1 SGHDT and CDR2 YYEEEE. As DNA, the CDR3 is TGTGCCAGCAGCTTGGGGGGCGGGAGCTATTCCTACGAGCAGTACTTC. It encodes CASSLGGGSYSYEQYF.

CDR3 protein: CASSLKAGGGGELFF. The CDR3 DNA is TGTGCCAGCAGCTTAAAGGCGGGAGGAGGTGGGGAGCTGTTTTTT. V is TRBV7-3 and J is TRBJ2-2; 8 bases line up with TRBD2. J lost 8 bases, V lost 1 base, and 6 bases had no gene match. This CDR3 contains 15 residues. The germline V gene has CDR1 SGHTA and CDR2 FQGTGA.

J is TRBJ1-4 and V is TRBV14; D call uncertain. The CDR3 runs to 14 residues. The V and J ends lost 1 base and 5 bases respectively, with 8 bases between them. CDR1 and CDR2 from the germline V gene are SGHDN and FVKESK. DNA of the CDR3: TGTGCCAGCAGCCAAGTTCCTTACAATGAAAAACTGTTTTTT. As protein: CASSQVPYNEKLFF.

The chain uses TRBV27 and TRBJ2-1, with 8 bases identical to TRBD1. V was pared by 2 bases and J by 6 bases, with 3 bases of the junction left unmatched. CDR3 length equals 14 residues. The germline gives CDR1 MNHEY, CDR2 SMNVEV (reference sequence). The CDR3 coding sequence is TGTGCCAGCAGTTTAGGGACAGGCCTCAATGAGCAGTTCTTC. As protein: CASSLGTGLNEQFF.

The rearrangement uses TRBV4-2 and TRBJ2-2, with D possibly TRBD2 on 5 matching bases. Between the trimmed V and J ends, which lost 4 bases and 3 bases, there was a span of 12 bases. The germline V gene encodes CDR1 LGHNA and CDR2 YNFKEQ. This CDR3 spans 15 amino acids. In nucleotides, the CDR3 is TGTGCCAGCAGCCCCTCGGACTCCTACACCGGGGAGCTGTTTTTT. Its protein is CASSPSDSYTGELFF.

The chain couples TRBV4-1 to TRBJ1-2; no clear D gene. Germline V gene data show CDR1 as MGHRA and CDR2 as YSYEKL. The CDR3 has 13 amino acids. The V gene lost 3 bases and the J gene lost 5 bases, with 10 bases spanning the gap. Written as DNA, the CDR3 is TGCGCCAGCAGCCATCCGGCTTATTATGGCTACACCTTC. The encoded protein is CASSHPAYYGYTF.